The clone carrying this T cell receptor beta chain has ten or more counts. This entry comes from a study of blood T cell repertoires in COVID-19. Study information: Material from acute and convalescent COVID-19 was sourced from the United States, Italy and Spain. From T cells, B-cell-depleted T cells, or PBMCs came the material, which was cDNA or gDNA.

As originally analysed: Estimated nucleated cell counts came from reference gene primer amplification. Sequencing used immunoSEQ multiplex PCR; TCRdb keeps in-frame clones, though not all of them. The V and J calls and clone size are taken from that table; D and trimming were inferred from the DNA. In the table there are around 140,000 clones, roughly 88% of which are singletons. The CDR3 runs to 12 residues. The V end was cut by 3 bases, the J end by 10 bases, with 8 bases between. Germline V lookup: CDR1 SGDLS, CDR2 YYNGEE. The chain combines TRBV9 with TRBJ1-6, with D unclear. The sequencing input was peripheral blood. This sequence originates from a woman between 45 and 65 years old with acute or convalescent COVID-19. This chain's CDR3 is CASSASESPLHF. DNA of the CDR3: TGTGCCAGCAGCGCATCCGAGTCACCCCTCCACTTT.